Described below is a single T cell receptor beta chain sequence and its context. This specimen comes from a study of blood T cells in healthy people across ages. From germline, CDR1 is DFQATT and CDR2 SNEGSKA (reference sequence). Unmatched junction bases numbered 11, after V lost 1 base and J lost 0 bases. CDR3 length equals 19 residues. Primed by a sample-barcoded 5' primer and a J-beta primer mix, a second PCR proceeded for 7 to 11 cycles. TCRdb ran MiXCR on the 5' RACE reads and lists one entry per CDR3 protein. The table lists 1.5 million to 2 million distinct CDR3 sequences, approximately 28% of them singletons.

The rearrangement joins TRBV20-1 to TRBJ2-7, with 14 bases lining up with TRBD2. The material sequenced was blood. The clonotype originates from a woman aged 30 to 39 in good health. Here the CDR3 reads CSARVSGTSGGQSSYEQYF. The CDR3 coding sequence is TGCAGTGCTAGAGTTTCCGGGACTAGCGGGGGTCAGAGCTCCTACGAGCAGTACTTC.